This TCR beta chain was found in a study of post-analysis software for immune sequencing data. The study, taken as a whole, reports: Compared with controls, patients showed significantly lower normalized Chao1 diversity. TRBV5-6, TRBV5-1 and TRBV20-1 belonged to a set of about 5 TRBV segments that were more frequent in patients than controls.

This clonotype was counted many times. What it recognizes is unknown. TCR beta libraries were prepared from cDNA with unique molecular identifiers. TCRdb itself ran the PCR reads through MiXCR, one entry per CDR3 protein. The sample holds fewer than 850,000 distinct CDR3 sequences, roughly 27% seen once. Germline V lookup: CDR1 SGHTA, CDR2 FQGNSA. V shed 3 bases and J 4 bases; nucleotides not matched to a gene: 8. The CDR3 covers 16 residues. The V call is TRBV7-2, the J call TRBJ2-7; 11 bases line up with TRBD2. Material: blood. The TCR comes from a girl aged 5 to 17 with multiple sclerosis. The chain's CDR3 is CASSFGLAGGIYEQYF. The CDR3 coding sequence is TGTGCCAGCAGCTTCGGCCTAGCGGGAGGAATATACGAGCAGTACTTC.